Below are 7 T cell receptor beta chains sequenced from a single sample in a study of T cell responses to AZD1222 COVID-19 vaccine. Data came from immunoSEQ multiplex PCR; TCRdb stores just in-frame clones and leaves some out. The table records approximately 190,000 clones, around 90% of them present only once. The sequenced sample was peripheral blood, obtained on day 0 of AZD1222 vaccination. The receptors were gathered from an adult in good health.

The chain has TRBV28 and TRBJ2-1; no clear D. CDR1 and CDR2 from the germline V gene are MDHEN and SYDVKM. Trimming left V 4 bases short and J 1 base short, with 8 bases between. The CDR3 totals 14 residues. The DNA of the CDR3 is TGTGCCAGCAGTTCAAGTGCTTCCTACAATGAGCAGTTCTTC. It translates to CASSSSASYNEQFF.

This rearrangement joins TRBV6-1 to TRBJ1-2; no clear D gene. Trimming shortened V by 1 base and J by 0 bases, and 9 bases separated the two germline ends. The CDR3 is made up of 15 amino acids. Germline loops: CDR1 MNHNS, CDR2 SASEGT. CDR3 nucleotides: TGTGCCAGCAGTGAAGGCGGGCAGGCTAACTATGGCTACACCTTC. As protein: CASSEGGQANYGYTF.

J is TRBJ2-1 and V is TRBV6-5, with D possibly matching TRBD2 (6 bases). The CDR3 contains 13 residues. The V gene lost 7 bases and the J gene lost 4 bases, with 11 bases spanning the gap. CDR1 is MNHEY and CDR2 is SVGAGI in the germline V gene. CDR3 sequence reads: CASNPLAYNEQFF. The CDR3, as DNA: TGTGCCAGCAATCCCCTAGCGTACAATGAGCAGTTCTTC.

The J gene is TRBJ2-7, the V gene TRBV7-9; weak D call: TRBD2 (5 bases). Trimming left V 10 bases short and J 7 bases short, with 17 bases between. The CDR3 length is 12 residues. The germline V gene encodes CDR1 SEHNR and CDR2 FQNEAQ (reference sequence). CDR3 sequence: CATRPGDGEQYF. The CDR3 coding sequence is TGTGCCACCCGGCCCGGGGATGGGGAGCAGTACTTC.

V gene TRBV28 combines with J gene TRBJ1-3, with D unresolved. The CDR3 is made up of 14 amino acids. Germline V gene sequence: CDR1 MDHEN, CDR2 SYDVKM. The germline V and J ends were trimmed by 6 bases and 0 bases, with 9 bases remaining between them. The CDR3 nucleotides are TGTGCCAGCAGCATGGGCATCTCTGGAAACACCATATATTTT. As protein: CASSMGISGNTIYF. The full variable domain, completed using reference TRBV28 and TRBJ1-3, is DVKVTQSSRYLVKRTGEKVFLECVQDMDHENMFWYRQDPGLGLRLIYFSYDVKMKEKGDIPEGYSVSREKKERFSLILESASTNQTSMYLCASSMGISGNTIYFGEGSWLTVV.

J is TRBJ2-2 and V is TRBV7-8; D call uncertain. CDR1 and CDR2 (germline): SGHVS, FQNEAQ. V was cut by 2 bases and J by 5 bases, with 12 bases left in between. This CDR3 is built from 15 residues. CDR3 residues: CASSLFPESTGELFF. In DNA, the CDR3 is TGTGCCAGCAGCTTATTTCCAGAATCAACCGGGGAGCTGTTTTTT.

This rearrangement joins TRBV7-9 to TRBJ1-6; tentative D call: TRBD1 (5 bases). Trimming stripped 5 bases from V and 7 bases from J, with 18 bases between. CDR3 length: 16 amino acids. Germline V gene sequence: CDR1 SEHNR, CDR2 FQNEAQ (reference sequence). The CDR3 coding sequence is TGTGCCAGCAGCCCCACTCGACGGGGGTCAAATTCACCCCTCCACTTT. Its protein product is CASSPTRRGSNSPLHF.